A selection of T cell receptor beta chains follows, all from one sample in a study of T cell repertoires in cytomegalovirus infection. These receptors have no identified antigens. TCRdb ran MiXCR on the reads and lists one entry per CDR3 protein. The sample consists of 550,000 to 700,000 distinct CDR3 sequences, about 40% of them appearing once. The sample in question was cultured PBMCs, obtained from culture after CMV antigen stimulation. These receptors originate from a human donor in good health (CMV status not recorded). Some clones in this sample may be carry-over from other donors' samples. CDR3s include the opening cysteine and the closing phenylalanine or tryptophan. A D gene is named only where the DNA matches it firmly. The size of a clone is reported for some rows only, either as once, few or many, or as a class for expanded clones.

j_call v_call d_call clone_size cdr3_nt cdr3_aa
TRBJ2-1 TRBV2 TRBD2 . TGTGCCAGCAGGAAAGAGGCGGGGGGCTTCAATGAGCAGTTCTTC CASRKEAGGFNEQFF
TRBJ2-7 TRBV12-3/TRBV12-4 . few TGTGCCAGCAGTTCTAGCTATGGGGACTACGAGCAGTACTTC CASSSSYGDYEQYF
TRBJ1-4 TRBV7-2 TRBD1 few TGTGCCAGCAGCTTAGAACAGGGGAATGAAAAACTGTTTTTT CASSLEQGNEKLFF
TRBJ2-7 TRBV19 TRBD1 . TGTGCCAGCAGGGGACAGGGGGGATCCTACGAGCAGTACTTC CASRGQGGSYEQYF
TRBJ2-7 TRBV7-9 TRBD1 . TGTGCCAGCAGCTTAGCAACCGGGACAGGGGGCAGCGACGAGCAGTACTTC CASSLATGTGGSDEQYF
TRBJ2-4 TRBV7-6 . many TGTGCCAGCAGCTCTAAGCCCCCTTGGGTGGAAGCCAAAAACATTCAGTACTTC CASSSKPPWVEAKNIQYF
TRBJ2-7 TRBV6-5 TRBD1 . TGTGCCAGCAGTTCACTTAACGACAGGGACTCCTACGAGCAGTACTTC CASSSLNDRDSYEQYF
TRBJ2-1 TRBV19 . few TGTGCCAGTAGTATTGATCGGGGATACAATGAGCAGTTCTTC CASSIDRGYNEQFF
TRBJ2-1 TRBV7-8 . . TGTGCCAGCAGCTTAGGACCGACTAGATCCCTCGGTGAGCAGTTCTTC CASSLGPTRSLGEQFF
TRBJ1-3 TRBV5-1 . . TGCGCCAGCAGCAAAGTTCTCGGAAACACCATATATTTT CASSKVLGNTIYF
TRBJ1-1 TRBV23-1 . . TGCGCCAGCAGTCAATCCCGGGGCAGCCTGAACACTGGAGCTTTCTTT CASSQSRGSLNTGAFF
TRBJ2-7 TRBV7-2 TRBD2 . TGTGCCAGCAGCCTAAGCGGGGGTGGTCTCGAGCAGTACTTC CASSLSGGGLEQYF
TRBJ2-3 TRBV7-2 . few TGTGCCAGCAGCTTAGTGTCCTACACAGATACGCAGTATTTT CASSLVSYTDTQYF
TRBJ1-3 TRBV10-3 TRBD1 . TGTGCCATCAACCCGGGACAGGGGACGGAAGGGGGAAACACCATATATTTT CAINPGQGTEGGNTIYF
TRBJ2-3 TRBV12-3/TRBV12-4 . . TGTGCCAGCAGTTTACGGGTGGCAAACACGGGATATACGCAGTATTTT CASSLRVANTGYTQYF
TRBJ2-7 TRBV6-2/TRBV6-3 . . TGTGCCAGCAGTTACGACCCCCAATACTTACCCTACGAGCAGTACTTC CASSYDPQYLPYEQYF
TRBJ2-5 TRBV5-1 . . TGCGCCAGCAGCTTGGGGGGACATAAAAGGGAGACCCAGTACTTC CASSLGGHKRETQYF
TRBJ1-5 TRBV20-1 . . TGCAGTGCTAGAGGACAGCCTTATAGCAATCAGCCCCAGCATTTT CSARGQPYSNQPQHF
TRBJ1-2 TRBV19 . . TGTGCCAGCACGAACAAAGCTAACTATGGCTACACCTTC CASTNKANYGYTF
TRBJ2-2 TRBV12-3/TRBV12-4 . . TGTGCCACCCAACTAGCCCCGAACACCGGGGAGCTGTTTTTT CATQLAPNTGELFF
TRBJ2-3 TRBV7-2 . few TGTGCCAGCAGTCCCGTGACAACAGATACGCAGTATTTT CASSPVTTDTQYF
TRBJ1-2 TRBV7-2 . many TGTGCCAGCAGCTTAAGACAGGCCTCTAACTATGGCTACACCTTC CASSLRQASNYGYTF
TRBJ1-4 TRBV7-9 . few TGTGCCAGCAGCTTATGGGGCAGAAACGATAATGAAAAACTGTTTTTT CASSLWGRNDNEKLFF
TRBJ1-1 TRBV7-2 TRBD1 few TGTGCCAGCAGCTTAGTCGGGGACAGGTTCACTGAAGCTTTCTTT CASSLVGDRFTEAFF
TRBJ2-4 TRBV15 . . TGTGCCACCAGCAGCCGGGTTCAAAACATTCAGTACTTC CATSSRVQNIQYF
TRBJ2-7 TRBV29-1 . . TGCAGCGTTGGCCAGCGGGTTGAGCAGTACTTC CSVGQRVEQYF
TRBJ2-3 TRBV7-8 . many TGTGCCAGCAGCTTAGTCCCCATTCCAACTGGAGGAGATACGCAGTATTTT CASSLVPIPTGGDTQYF
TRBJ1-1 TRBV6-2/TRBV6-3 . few TGTGCCAGCAGTTACCGGCCGGGTGCAGGGCGGAACACTGAAGCTTTCTTT CASSYRPGAGRNTEAFF
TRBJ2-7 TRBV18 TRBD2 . TGTGCCAGCTCACTAACCCGGACTAGCGGACTGGAAGCCTACGAGCAGTACTTC CASSLTRTSGLEAYEQYF
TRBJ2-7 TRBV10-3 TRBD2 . TGTGCCATCATGTCTAGCGGGAGGGCGGGTGGACCCTACGAGCAGTACTTC CAIMSSGRAGGPYEQYF
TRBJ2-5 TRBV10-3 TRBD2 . TGTGCCATCAGTGGGAGTGGCGGGAGGGCCTCGGAGACCCAGTACTTC CAISGSGGRASETQYF
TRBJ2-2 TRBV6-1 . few TGTGCCAGCAGCCGATCAGACCTGGCGGGGGAGCTGTTTTTT CASSRSDLAGELFF
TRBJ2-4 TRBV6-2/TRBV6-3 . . TGTGCCAGCAGTTCGAGGGACTCTGGCATTCAGTACTTC CASSSRDSGIQYF
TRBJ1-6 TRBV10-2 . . TGCGCCAGCAGCGAAAGTGGCATGGATTCACCCCTCCACTTT CASSESGMDSPLHF
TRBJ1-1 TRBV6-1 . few TGTGCCAGCAGTTTCGGCGGGACCTCGAACACTGAAGCTTTCTTT CASSFGGTSNTEAFF
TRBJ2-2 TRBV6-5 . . TGTGCCACCCGTCGGGGAATCACCGGGGAGCTGTTTTTT CATRRGITGELFF
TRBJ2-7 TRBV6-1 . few TGTGCCAGCAGGAGGGGGGCCTACGAGCAGTACTTC CASRRGAYEQYF
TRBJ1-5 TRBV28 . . TGTGCCAGCAGCCAATGGACAGCCGGTCAGCCCCAGCATTTT CASSQWTAGQPQHF
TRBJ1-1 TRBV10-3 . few TGTGCCATCAGTGACGCCCTCAGGGGCCGGGGCACTGAAGCTTTCTTT CAISDALRGRGTEAFF
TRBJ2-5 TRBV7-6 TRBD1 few TGTGCCAGCAGCTACTCTCGCAAGGGGGCTGGGGAGACCCAGTACTTC CASSYSRKGAGETQYF
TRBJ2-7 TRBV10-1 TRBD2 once TGCGCCAGCAGTGAAGTAATAGCGGGAGGACCCGGGCACGAGCAGTACTTC CASSEVIAGGPGHEQYF
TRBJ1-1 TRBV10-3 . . TGTGCCACATTAGAAAACACTGAAGCTTTCTTT CATLENTEAFF
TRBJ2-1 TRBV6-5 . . TGTGCCAGCAGTGTAACTAGTTTCACCATCAATGAGCAGTTCTTC CASSVTSFTINEQFF
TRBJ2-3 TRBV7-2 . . TGTGCCAGCAGCTTATACGGCAGTCCGGGAGATACGCAGTATTTT CASSLYGSPGDTQYF
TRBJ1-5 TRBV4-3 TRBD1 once TGCGCCAGCAGCCAAGGGGACAGGGGAGTTAAATGGAATCAGCCCCAGCATTTT CASSQGDRGVKWNQPQHF
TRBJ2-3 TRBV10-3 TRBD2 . TGTGCCATCAGTGATGCGCAGCGGGAGGGGATTAGGACAGATACGCAGTATTTT CAISDAQREGIRTDTQYF
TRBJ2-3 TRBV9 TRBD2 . TGTGCCAGCAGCGTAGCCGGGAGGGCTACCACGCAGTATTTT CASSVAGRATTQYF
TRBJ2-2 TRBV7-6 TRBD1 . TGTGCCAGCAGCCGCCGGGACAGGGATGTTTTTCGCTTGACCGGGGAGCTGTTTTTT CASSRRDRDVFRLTGELFF
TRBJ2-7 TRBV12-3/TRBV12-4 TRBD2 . TGTGCCAGCAGTTTATATCGCGGGAGCACCTACGAGCAGTACTTC CASSLYRGSTYEQYF